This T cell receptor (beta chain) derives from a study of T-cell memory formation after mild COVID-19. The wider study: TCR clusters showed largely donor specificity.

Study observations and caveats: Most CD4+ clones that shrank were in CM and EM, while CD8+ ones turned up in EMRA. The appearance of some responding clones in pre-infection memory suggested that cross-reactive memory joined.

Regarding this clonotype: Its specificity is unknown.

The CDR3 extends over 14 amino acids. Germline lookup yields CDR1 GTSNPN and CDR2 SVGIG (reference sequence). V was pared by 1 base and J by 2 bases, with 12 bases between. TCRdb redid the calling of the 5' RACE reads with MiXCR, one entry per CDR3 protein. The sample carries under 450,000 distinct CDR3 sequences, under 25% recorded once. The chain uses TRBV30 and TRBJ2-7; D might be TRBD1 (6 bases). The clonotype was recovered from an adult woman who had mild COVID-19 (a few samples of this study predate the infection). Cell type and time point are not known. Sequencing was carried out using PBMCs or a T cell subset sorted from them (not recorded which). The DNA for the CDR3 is TGTGCCTGGAGTGGTACAGGGCGAACCTACGAGCAGTACTTC. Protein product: CAWSGTGRTYEQYF.